The text below deals with one T cell receptor (beta chain). Antigen: not known. The sample comes from a study of shared clonotypes between healthy human individuals. Whole-study results and caveats: Tissues were not sampled, only blood, and their repertoires likely differ. The study drew on few donors, limiting represented genetic and exposure-history diversity.

Method: immunoSEQ multiplex PCR; TCRdb's copy keeps in-frame clones and lacks some. This sample has about 480,000 clones, with about four fifths found just once. None of the donors, who were healthy HIV-negative adults, had recently had acute infections or vaccinations. It was tens of millions of PBMCs that unsorted samples used for genomic DNA. V was trimmed by 10 bases and J by 2 bases, leaving 15 bases between them. The V gene's germline CDR1 is MNHNS and CDR2 SASEGT. This CDR3 has 13 amino acids. The TCR sequence derives from a middle-aged woman in good health. Some clones in this sample may be carry-over from other donors' samples. This sequence joins TRBV6-1 and TRBJ2-7; D ambiguous. Sequenced sample: PBMCs. The CDR3 nucleotides read TGTGCCACCGCGAAGGAGTCGACCTACGAGCAGTACTTC. Translating it yields CATAKESTYEQYF.